One and the same sample provided the 15 T cell receptor beta chains below, sequenced in a study of blood T cell repertoires in COVID-19. The data were produced by immunoSEQ multiplex PCR, yet TCRdb's version contains in-frame clones alone and is incomplete. Here the sample spans 100,000 to 150,000 clones, around 85% being singletons. Sequenced sample: peripheral blood. Receptors were obtained from a man between 65 and 80 years old who had recovered from COVID-19.

The rearrangement links TRBV29-1 to TRBJ2-4, with 10 bases lining up with TRBD1. The CDR3 length is 13 residues. V lost 6 bases, J lost 5 bases, and 4 bases stayed unmatched. Per germline, CDR1 SQVTM and CDR2 ANQGSEA. The DNA of the CDR3 is TGCAGCGTGGGACAGGGGAATCAAAACATTCAGTACTTC. It is translated as CSVGQGNQNIQYF.

V is TRBV7-3 and J is TRBJ2-2; 7 bases map to TRBD1. The CDR3 is made up of 15 amino acids. Unmatched junction bases numbered 5, after V lost 3 bases and J lost 4 bases. Germline V CDR1 and CDR2: SGHTA, FQGTGA. The CDR3 region has the DNA TGTGCCAGCAGCTTGACAGGGATAGGCACCGGGGAGCTGTTTTTT. It codes for CASSLTGIGTGELFF.

The chain joins TRBV21-1 to TRBJ2-7; whether TRBD2, the table's D call, matches the DNA was not checked. TRBV21-1 counts as a pseudogene. The CDR3 loop spans 18 amino acids. The CDR3 is CASSTRTAGTPILYEQYF. The CDR3 region has the DNA TGTGCCAGCAGCACCAGGACGGCCGGGACTCCAATTTTATACGAGCAGTACTTC.

This rearrangement joins TRBV4-3 to TRBJ2-1; 11 bases map to TRBD2. Germline V gives CDR1 LGHNA, CDR2 YSLEER. The J segment lost 3 bases and the V segment lost 2 bases, leaving 6 bases of the junction unmatched. This CDR3 has 17 residues. CDR3 in amino acids: CASSQMTSGKGYNEQFF. CDR3 DNA: TGCGCCAGCAGCCAAATGACTAGCGGGAAGGGCTACAATGAGCAGTTCTTC.

This rearrangement joins TRBV30 to TRBJ1-6; TRBD1 might be the D (6 bases). The CDR3 sequence is 15 residues long. CDR1 is GTSNPN and CDR2 is SVGIG in the germline V gene (reference sequence). Trimming pared 4 bases from V and 7 bases from J, leaving 17 bases between. CDR3 sequence (DNA): TGTGCCTGGATCCTATCAGGGGTGAGGAATTCACCCCTCCACTTT. Residues: CAWILSGVRNSPLHF.

This rearrangement joins TRBV3-1 (or the pseudogene TRBV3-2) to TRBJ2-2; TRBD1 aligns across 7 bases. Germline V gene lookup returns CDR1 LGHDT and CDR2 YNNKEL (reference sequence). V lost 4 bases to trimming and J lost 6 bases; unmatched junction nucleotides: 2. This CDR3 comprises 13 residues. This chain's CDR3 is CASSRQGAGELFF. DNA of the CDR3: TGTGCCAGCAGCCGACAGGGCGCCGGGGAGCTGTTTTTT.

V and J are TRBV7-3 and TRBJ2-7; tentatively, D is TRBD1 (6 bases). The CDR3 loop spans 13 amino acids. Between the trimmed V and J ends, which lost 4 bases and 6 bases, there was a span of 13 bases. Germline lookup yields CDR1 SGHTA and CDR2 FQGTGA. For the CDR3, the DNA is TGTGCCAGCAGCTGGGGACCAGGGGTCGAGCAGTACTTC. Translated, it gives CASSWGPGVEQYF.

The chain employs TRBV12-3 or TRBV12-4 and TRBJ1-2; a weak D match, TRBD1 (6 bases). V lost 6 bases and J 8 bases, leaving 13 bases between the germline ends. This CDR3 is built from 12 residues. CDR3 region: CASRDSLEGYTF. CDR3 sequence (DNA): TGTGCCAGCAGGGACAGTCTGGAGGGCTACACCTTC.

The chain links TRBV6-4 to TRBJ2-3; maybe TRBD2 (6 bases). Germline assignment: CDR1 MRHNA and CDR2 SNTAGT. V lost 3 bases and J 4 bases, leaving 8 bases between the germline ends. CDR3 size: 13 residues. CDR3 loop: CASSELAPDTQYF. The CDR3 bases are TGTGCCAGCAGTGAACTAGCCCCAGATACGCAGTATTTT.

The rearrangement joins TRBV3-1 (or the pseudogene TRBV3-2) to TRBJ2-7, with 7 bases fitting TRBD1. The CDR3 has 15 amino acids. Germline V gives CDR1 LGHDT, CDR2 YNNKEL (reference sequence). V shed 4 bases, J shed 4 bases, and the junction held 10 bases outside the gene matches. In DNA, the CDR3 is TGTGCCAGCAGCCTTGGAGGACAGGAAGAGTACGAGCAGTACTTC. Translation gives CASSLGGQEEYEQYF.

The genes are TRBV12-1 and TRBJ1-3; TRBD1 is the table's D call, not checked against the DNA. TRBV12-1 is given as a pseudogene. The CDR3 is 12 residues long. CDR3 nucleotides: TGTGCCAGCAGCTTTTCAGGGGCAACCATATATTTT. Encoded protein: CASSFSGATIYF.

The V call is TRBV3-1 (or the pseudogene TRBV3-2), the J call TRBJ2-7; 8 bases map to TRBD2. The ends lost 1 base at V and 0 bases at J; junction bases unmatched: 2. The length of the CDR3 is 15 residues. Germline V gene lookup returns CDR1 LGHDT and CDR2 YNNKEL (reference sequence). CDR3 nucleotide sequence: TGTGCCAGCAGCCAAGGCGGGACTAGCTCCTACGAGCAGTACTTC. It specifies CASSQGGTSSYEQYF.

The chain links TRBV10-3 to TRBJ1-2; 9 bases fit TRBD1. Trimming took 4 bases from V and 3 from J; bases not matched to a gene: 12. Germline lookup yields CDR1 ENHRY and CDR2 SYGVKD. The CDR3 contains 17 residues. CDR3 sequence: CAISVGGQGSLDYGYTF. The DNA for the CDR3 is TGTGCCATCAGTGTGGGGGGACAGGGTTCGTTAGACTATGGCTACACCTTC.

The V call is TRBV28, the J call TRBJ2-1; D not certain. Germline loops: CDR1 MDHEN, CDR2 SYDVKM. The CDR3 runs to 16 residues. V was clipped by 4 bases and J by 0 bases, with 13 bases between them. The CDR3 loop reads CASSSFEASSYNEQFF. CDR3 nucleotides: TGTGCCAGCAGTTCCTTTGAAGCGAGCTCCTACAATGAGCAGTTCTTC.

The rearrangement joins TRBV2 to TRBJ2-1; 8 nucleotides match TRBD2. The length of the CDR3 is 15 residues. Trimming cost V 3 bases and J 9 bases; bases outside gene matches: 10. Germline-derived CDR1 and CDR2 are SNHLY and FYNNEI. The chain's CDR3 is CASSDSSGGPGEQFF. CDR3 DNA sequence: TGTGCCAGCAGTGACTCCTCGGGAGGGCCGGGTGAGCAGTTCTTC.